This T cell receptor (beta chain) came from a study of T cells in Graves' hyperthyroidism and ophthalmopathy. In germline, CDR1 is SGHRS, CDR2 YFSETQ. CDR3 length equals 13 residues. V lost 9 bases, J lost 3 bases, and 14 bases lay in between. From RNA transcripts, TCR beta CDR3 regions were amplified. TCR CDR3 underwent first-round RT-PCR with the HTBI primer set. TCRdb re-called the multiplex PCR reads with MiXCR, one entry per CDR3 protein. This table holds a few hundred thousand distinct CDR3 sequences, under 15% found once. This clonotype showed up just a few times. Graves' hyperthyroidism was deemed stable absent ophthalmopathy progression within 18 months.

The sequenced sample consisted of blood. This sequence joins TRBV5-1 and TRBJ2-3; weak D call: TRBD2 (7 bases). The clonotype comes from a woman in her 30s with Graves' hyperthyroidism. The CDR3 loop is CATARGRTDTQYF. The CDR3 DNA sequence: TGCGCCACCGCGCGGGGGCGGACAGATACGCAGTATTTT.